The source of this T cell receptor (beta chain) is a study of blood T cell repertoires in COVID-19. Overall study: Samples representing acute and convalescent COVID-19 were sourced from the United States, Italy and Spain. The analysed material was cDNA or gDNA that came from T cells, B-cell-depleted T cells, or PBMCs.

Germline V CDR1 and CDR2: LNHDA, SQIVND (reference sequence). The CDR3 spans 15 residues. Trimming left V 3 bases short and J 6 bases short, with 18 bases between. Enrolment of Seattle patients took place during active infection, and they were followed longitudinally. Original handling: By means of reference gene primer amplification, nucleated cell counts were estimated. Sequencing used immunoSEQ multiplex PCR; TCRdb keeps in-frame clones, though not all of them. V, J and clone size derive from that table, while D and trimming were established from the DNA sequence. This sample yields roughly 180,000 clones, of which roughly 84% are seen a single time; 6.9% belongs to the top ten.

V and J are TRBV19 and TRBJ2-7; possibly TRBD1 for D (6 bases). Sequencing was done on a sample of peripheral blood. This clonotype was obtained from an elderly man with COVID-19, enrolled during active disease. The CDR3 DNA follows: TGTGCCAGTAGTATGGGGCAGGGGACGGGGAGCGAGCAGTACTTC. It translates to CASSMGQGTGSEQYF.